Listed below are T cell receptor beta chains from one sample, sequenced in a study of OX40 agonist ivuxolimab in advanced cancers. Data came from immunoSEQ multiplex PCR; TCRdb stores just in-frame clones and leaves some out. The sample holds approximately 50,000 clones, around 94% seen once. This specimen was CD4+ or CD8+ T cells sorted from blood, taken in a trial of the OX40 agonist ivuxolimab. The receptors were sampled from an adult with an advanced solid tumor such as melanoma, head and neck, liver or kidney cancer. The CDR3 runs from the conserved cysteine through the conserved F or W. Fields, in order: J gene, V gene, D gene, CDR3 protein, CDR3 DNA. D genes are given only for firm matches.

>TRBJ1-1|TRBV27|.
CASGRWANTEAFF
TGTGCCAGCGGCCGGTGGGCGAACACTGAAGCTTTCTTT
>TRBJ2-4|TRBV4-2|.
CASSHNTAGAKNIQYF
TGTGCCAGCAGCCACAACACGGCTGGGGCCAAAAACATTCAGTACTTC
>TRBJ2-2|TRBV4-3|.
CASSHGQGGGELFF
TGCGCCAGCAGCCATGGTCAAGGGGGCGGGGAGCTGTTTTTT
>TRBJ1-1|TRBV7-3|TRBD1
CASSSTTGVDGSEAFF
TGTGCCAGCAGCTCAACGACAGGGGTCGATGGCTCTGAAGCTTTCTTT
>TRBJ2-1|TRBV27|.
CASSFGGYNEQFF
TGTGCCAGCAGTTTTGGGGGGTACAATGAGCAGTTCTTC
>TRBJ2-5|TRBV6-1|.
CAFPPVGETQYF
TGTGCCTTCCCACCCGTTGGGGAGACCCAGTACTTC
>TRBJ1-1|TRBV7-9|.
CASSEGNTEAFF
TGTGCCAGCAGCGAGGGAAACACTGAAGCTTTCTTT
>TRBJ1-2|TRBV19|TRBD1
CASSMAFGTGSINYGYTF
TGTGCCAGTAGTATGGCTTTCGGGACAGGGTCTATTAACTATGGCTACACCTTC
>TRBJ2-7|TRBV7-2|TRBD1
CASSRGPDRAPYEQYF
TGTGCCAGCAGCCGTGGACCTGACAGGGCACCTTACGAGCAGTACTTC
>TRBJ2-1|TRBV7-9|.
CASSLVLMNNEQFF
TGTGCCAGCAGCTTAGTTTTGATGAACAATGAGCAGTTCTTC
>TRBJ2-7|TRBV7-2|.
CASSPAPIFYEQYF
TGTGCCAGCAGCCCGGCGCCTATTTTTTACGAGCAGTACTTC
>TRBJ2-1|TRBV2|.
CASSDLLRGRGSYNEQFF
TGTGCCAGCAGTGACTTGTTAAGAGGACGAGGCTCCTACAATGAGCAGTTCTTC
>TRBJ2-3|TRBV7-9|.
CASSLVFYLDSGTDTQYF
TGTGCCAGCAGCTTAGTCTTTTATTTGGACAGTGGCACAGATACGCAGTATTTT
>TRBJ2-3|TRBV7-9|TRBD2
CASNTSGMMDTQYF
TGTGCCAGCAATACTAGCGGGATGATGGATACGCAGTATTTT
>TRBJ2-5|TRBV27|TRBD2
CASSLGTSGRETQYF
TGTGCCAGCAGTCTCGGGACTAGCGGGAGAGAGACCCAGTACTTC
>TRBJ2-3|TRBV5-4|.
CASSSDPGDTQYF
TGTGCCAGCAGCTCGGACCCCGGGGATACGCAGTATTTT
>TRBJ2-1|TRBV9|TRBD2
CASSAPGLAGYNEQFF
TGTGCCAGCAGCGCTCCGGGACTAGCGGGGTACAATGAGCAGTTCTTC
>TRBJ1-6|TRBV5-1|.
CASSLEASRSPLHF
TGCGCCAGCAGCTTGGAGGCCAGTCGATCACCCCTCCACTTT
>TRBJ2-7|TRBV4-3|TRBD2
CASSQGLAGAYEQYF
TGCGCCAGCAGCCAAGGACTAGCGGGTGCCTACGAGCAGTACTTC
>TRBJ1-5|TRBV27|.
CASSQGTKGTNQPQHF
TGTGCCAGCAGTCAGGGGACCAAAGGAACCAATCAGCCCCAGCATTTT
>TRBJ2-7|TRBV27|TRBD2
CASSGTGLAGAYEQYF
TGTGCCAGCAGTGGGACGGGACTAGCGGGAGCCTACGAGCAGTACTTC
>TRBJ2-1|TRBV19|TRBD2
CASSTGLAAYNEQFF
TGTGCCAGTAGCACGGGACTAGCGGCTTACAATGAGCAGTTCTTC
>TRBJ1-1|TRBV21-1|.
CASRMWQSNTEAFF
TGTGCCAGCAGGATGTGGCAGTCGAACACTGAAGCTTTCTTT
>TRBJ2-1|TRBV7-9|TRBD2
CASSPTSAAYNEQFF
TGTGCCAGCAGCCCCACTAGCGCAGCGTACAATGAGCAGTTCTTC
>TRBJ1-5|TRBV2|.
CASWGASNQPQHF
TGTGCCAGCTGGGGTGCCAGCAATCAGCCCCAGCATTTT
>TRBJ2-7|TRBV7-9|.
CASSSPGGSGYEQYF
TGTGCCAGCAGCTCCCCTGGGGGTAGCGGTTACGAGCAGTACTTC
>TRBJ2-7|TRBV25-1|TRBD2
CASGTRYSYEQYF
TGTGCCAGCGGGACTAGATACTCCTACGAGCAGTACTTC